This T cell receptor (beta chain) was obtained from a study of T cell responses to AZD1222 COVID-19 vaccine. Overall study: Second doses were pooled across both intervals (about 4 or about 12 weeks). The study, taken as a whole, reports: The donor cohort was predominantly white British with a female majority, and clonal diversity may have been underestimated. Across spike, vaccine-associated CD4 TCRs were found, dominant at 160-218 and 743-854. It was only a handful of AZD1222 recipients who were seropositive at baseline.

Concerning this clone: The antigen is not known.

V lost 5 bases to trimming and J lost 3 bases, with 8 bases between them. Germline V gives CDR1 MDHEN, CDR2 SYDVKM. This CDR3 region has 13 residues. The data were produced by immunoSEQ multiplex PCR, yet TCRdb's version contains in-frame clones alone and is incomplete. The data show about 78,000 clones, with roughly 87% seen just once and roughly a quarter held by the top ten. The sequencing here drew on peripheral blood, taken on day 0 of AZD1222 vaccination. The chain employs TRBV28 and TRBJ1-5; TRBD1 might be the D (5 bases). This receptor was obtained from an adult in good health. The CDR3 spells CASSRTNNQPQHF. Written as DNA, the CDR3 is TGTGCCAGCAGTCGGACAAACAATCAGCCCCAGCATTTT. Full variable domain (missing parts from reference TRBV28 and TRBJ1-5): DVKVTQSSRYLVKRTGEKVFLECVQDMDHENMFWYRQDPGLGLRLIYFSYDVKMKEKGDIPEGYSVSREKKERFSLILESASTNQTSMYLCASSRTNNQPQHFGDGTRLSIL.